Listed below are T cell receptor beta chains from one sample, sequenced in a study of OX40 agonist ivuxolimab in advanced cancers. TCRdb's copy holds only in-frame clones and misses some; the assay was immunoSEQ multiplex PCR. This table has 78,000 or so clones, around nine tenths appearing once. Sequencing used CD4+ or CD8+ T cells sorted from blood, obtained in a trial of the OX40 agonist ivuxolimab. The source of these receptors is an adult with an advanced solid tumor such as melanoma, head and neck, liver or kidney cancer. CDR3s include the opening cysteine and the closing phenylalanine or tryptophan.

>TRBJ2-4|TRBV9
CASSAQQGNIQYF
>TRBJ2-7|TRBV4-2
CASSQPTSGSGHEQYF
>TRBJ2-3|TRBV19
CASSVTGTSGTSTDTQYF
>TRBJ1-1|TRBV5-1
CASSPYHSNTEAFF
>TRBJ2-3|TRBV28
CASTLQGDGTDTQYF
>TRBJ1-1|TRBV19
CASSKDRGNTEAFF
>TRBJ2-3|TRBV7-2
CASNRDQGADTQYF
>TRBJ2-2|TRBV5-4
CASSLFGGLAGGGTGELFF
>TRBJ1-2|TRBV5-4
CASSLDPGEAYGYTF
>TRBJ1-2|TRBV18
CASSATGGYTF
>TRBJ2-5|TRBV6-6
CASVGGGETQYF
>TRBJ1-1|TRBV9
CASSSQGQMNTEAFF
>TRBJ2-2|TRBV14
CASSQLTGVGTGELFF
>TRBJ1-1|TRBV7-6
CASSLTGSGAQAFF
>TRBJ2-7|TRBV18
CASSPRRGYEQYF
>TRBJ2-1|TRBV11-3
CASSLVGSSYNEQFF
>TRBJ1-5|TRBV5-1
CASSLGQGGNQPQHF
>TRBJ2-5|TRBV10-2
CASNQAGGQETQYF
>TRBJ2-5|TRBV20-1
CSRTGGETQYF
>TRBJ2-3|TRBV7-3
CASSSGLASTQYF
>TRBJ1-1|TRBV28
CASSERENLADTEAFF
>TRBJ2-2|TRBV5-1
CASRSRDRGTGELFF
>TRBJ2-7|TRBV27
CASSLSSGSYEQYF
>TRBJ1-5|TRBV6-1
CASSEALNQPQHF
>TRBJ2-1|TRBV10-3
CAITPGESNEQFF
>TRBJ2-3|TRBV7-2
CASSVTGTSGGARDTQYF
>TRBJ1-2|TRBV29-1
CSVDRTGGYGYTF
>TRBJ2-1|TRBV7-3
CASSLSGTTYNEQFF
>TRBJ1-1|TRBV5-1
CASSLTGGTEAFF
>TRBJ1-1|TRBV7-8
CASSSNYEAFF
>TRBJ1-1|TRBV11-2
CASSLGHEAFF
>TRBJ2-1|TRBV18
CASSPREREMIDEQFF
>TRBJ1-2|TRBV5-1
CASSIDRVEVNTF
>TRBJ2-2|TRBV10-2
CASSGTTSGVQARTGELFF
>TRBJ1-1|TRBV27
CASSPRTGQAFF
>TRBJ2-1|TRBV7-2
CASSLVRSTTSGSSDEQFF
>TRBJ2-5|TRBV7-2
CASSLALSPAGGYETQYF
>TRBJ2-1|TRBV5-5
CASSFVYNEQFF
>TRBJ2-2|TRBV5-1
CASSLGGNRNTGELFF
>TRBJ2-2|TRBV28
CASSNRVFNTGELFF
>TRBJ1-6|TRBV28
CASCHREGLGSPLHF
>TRBJ1-1|TRBV28
CASSGAERAVTEAFF
>TRBJ1-1|TRBV7-2
CASSLAGQGNTEAFF
>TRBJ1-5|TRBV21-1
CASSKRRIRARSNQPQHF
>TRBJ2-3|TRBV29-1
CSAHATQDTQYF
>TRBJ1-1|TRBV10-3
CAISSGTYAEAFF
>TRBJ1-5|TRBV7-9
CASSLEPGTGQPQHF
>TRBJ2-1|TRBV12-5
CASGLVLTAFPNEQFF
>TRBJ1-2|TRBV19
CASSTQQGAYGYTF
>TRBJ1-3|TRBV7-6
CASWPGRGGHTIYF
>TRBJ1-1|TRBV6-4
CASSEFPGTSQAFF
>TRBJ2-3|TRBV29-1
CSARLNPQGSTDTQYF
>TRBJ2-3|TRBV6-6
CASKDLAGATDTQYF
>TRBJ2-3|TRBV5-1
CASSRPGSDTQYF
>TRBJ1-6|TRBV7-9
CASSLLAGGGKSPLHF
>TRBJ1-3|TRBV6-1
CASSPQGTAGNTIYF
>TRBJ2-2|TRBV2
CASTGGHTGELFF
>TRBJ1-2|TRBV29-1
CSVEDRLGNGYTF
>TRBJ1-1|TRBV19
CASSLQTGMNTEAFF
>TRBJ2-7|TRBV2
CASRTPPMDYEQYF